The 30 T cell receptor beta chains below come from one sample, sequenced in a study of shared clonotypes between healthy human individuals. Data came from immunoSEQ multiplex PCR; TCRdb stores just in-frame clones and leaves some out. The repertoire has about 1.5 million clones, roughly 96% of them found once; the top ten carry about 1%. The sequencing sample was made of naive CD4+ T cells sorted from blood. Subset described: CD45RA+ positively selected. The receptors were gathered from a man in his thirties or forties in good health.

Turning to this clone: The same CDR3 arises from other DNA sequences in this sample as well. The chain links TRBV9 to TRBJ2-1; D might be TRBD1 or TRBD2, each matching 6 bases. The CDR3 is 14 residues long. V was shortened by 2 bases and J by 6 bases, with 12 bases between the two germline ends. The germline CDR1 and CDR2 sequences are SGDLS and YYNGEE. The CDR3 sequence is CASSVTGGPNEQFF. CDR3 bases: TGTGCCAGCAGCGTGACCGGGGGCCCCAATGAGCAGTTCTTC.

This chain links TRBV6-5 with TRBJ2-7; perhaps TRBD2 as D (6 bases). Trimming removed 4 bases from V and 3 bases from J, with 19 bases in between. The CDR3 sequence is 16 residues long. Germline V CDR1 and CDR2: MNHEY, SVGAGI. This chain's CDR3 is CASSSRSAGYRYEQYF. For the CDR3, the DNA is TGTGCCAGCAGTTCCCGATCGGCGGGATACCGCTACGAGCAGTACTTC.

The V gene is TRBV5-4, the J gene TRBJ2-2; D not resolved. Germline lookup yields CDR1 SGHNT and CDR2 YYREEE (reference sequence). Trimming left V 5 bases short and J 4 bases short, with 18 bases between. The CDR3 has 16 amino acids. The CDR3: CASSFLVGTGTGELFF. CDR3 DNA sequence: TGTGCCAGCAGTTTCCTCGTCGGCACGGGCACCGGGGAGCTGTTTTTT.

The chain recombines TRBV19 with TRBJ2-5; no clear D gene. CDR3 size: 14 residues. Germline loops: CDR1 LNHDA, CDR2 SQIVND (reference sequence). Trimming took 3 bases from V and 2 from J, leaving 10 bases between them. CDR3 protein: CASSMWPSQETQYF. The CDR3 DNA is TGTGCCAGTAGTATGTGGCCTTCTCAAGAGACCCAGTACTTC. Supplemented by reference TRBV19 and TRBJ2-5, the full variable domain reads DGGITQSPKYLFRKEGQNVTLSCEQNLNHDAMYWYRQDPGQGLRLIYYSQIVNDFQKGDIAEGYSVSREKKESFPLTVTSAQKNPTAFYLCASSMWPSQETQYFGPGTRLLVL.

CDR3 loop: CASRGSSRETQYF. The CDR3 coding sequence is TGTGCCAGCAGGGGCAGCAGCCGTGAGACCCAGTACTTC. This chain connects TRBV21-1 to TRBJ2-5; TRBD1 was called by the table and not checked on the DNA. TRBV21-1 is a known pseudogene. The length of the CDR3 is 13 residues.

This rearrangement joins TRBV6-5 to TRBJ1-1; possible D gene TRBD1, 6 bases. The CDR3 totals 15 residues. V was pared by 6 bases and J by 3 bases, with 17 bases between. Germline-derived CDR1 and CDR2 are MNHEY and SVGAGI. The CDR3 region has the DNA TGTGCCAGCAGCCCCGCGGGGGCTGGGGACACTGAAGCTTTCTTT. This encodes CASSPAGAGDTEAFF.

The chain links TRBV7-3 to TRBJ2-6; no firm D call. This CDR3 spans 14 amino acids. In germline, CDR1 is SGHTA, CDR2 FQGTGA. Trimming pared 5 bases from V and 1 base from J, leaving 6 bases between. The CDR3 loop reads CASSIGSGANVLTF. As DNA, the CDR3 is TGTGCCAGCAGCATAGGGTCTGGGGCCAACGTCCTGACTTTC.

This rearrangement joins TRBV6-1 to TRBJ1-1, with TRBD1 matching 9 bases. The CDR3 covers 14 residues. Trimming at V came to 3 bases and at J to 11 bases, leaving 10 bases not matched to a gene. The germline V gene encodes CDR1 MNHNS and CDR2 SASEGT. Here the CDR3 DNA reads TGTGCCAGCAGTGACGGGGACAGGGTGCCCTGGGCTTTCTTT. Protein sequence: CASSDGDRVPWAFF.

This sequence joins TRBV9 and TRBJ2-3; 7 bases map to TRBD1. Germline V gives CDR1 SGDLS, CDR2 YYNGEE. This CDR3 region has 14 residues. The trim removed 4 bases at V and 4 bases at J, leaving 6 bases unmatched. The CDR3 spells CASSRGLGADTQYF. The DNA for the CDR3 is TGTGCCAGCAGCAGGGGGCTGGGGGCAGATACGCAGTATTTT.

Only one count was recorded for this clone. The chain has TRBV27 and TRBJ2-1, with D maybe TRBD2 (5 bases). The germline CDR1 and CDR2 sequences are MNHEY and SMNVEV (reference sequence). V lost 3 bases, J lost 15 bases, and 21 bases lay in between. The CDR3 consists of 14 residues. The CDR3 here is CASSFDSSLARGFF. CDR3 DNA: TGTGCCAGCAGTTTTGATTCTAGTTTAGCCCGGGGGTTCTTC.

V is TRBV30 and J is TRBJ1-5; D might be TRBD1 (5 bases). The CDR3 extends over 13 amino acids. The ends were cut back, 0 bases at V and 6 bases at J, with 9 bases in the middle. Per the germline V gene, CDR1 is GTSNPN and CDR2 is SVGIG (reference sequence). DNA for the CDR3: TGTGCCTGGAGTGTATCAGACAGTCAGCCCCAGCATTTT. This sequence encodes CAWSVSDSQPQHF. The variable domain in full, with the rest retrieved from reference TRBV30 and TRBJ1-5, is SQTIHQWPATLVQPVGSPLSLECTVEGTSNPNLYWYRQAAGRGLQLLFYSVGIGQISSEVPQNLSASRPQDRQFILSSKKLLLSDSGFYLCAWSVSDSQPQHFGDGTRLSIL.

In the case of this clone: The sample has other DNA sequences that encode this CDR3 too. CDR3 in DNA: TGTGCCAGCAGCTTACGGGGCGGAGCGAACACCGGGGAGCTGTTTTTT. It is translated as CASSLRGGANTGELFF. The rearrangement links TRBV7-9 to TRBJ2-2; D is possibly TRBD1 or TRBD2 (5 bases each). V was trimmed by 2 bases and J by 0 bases, leaving 10 bases between them. Germline V gene data show CDR1 as SEHNR and CDR2 as FQNEAQ (reference sequence). This CDR3 is 16 amino acids long. Combining the CDR3 with reference TRBV7-9 and TRBJ2-2 gives the whole variable domain DTGVSQNPRHKITKRGQNVTFRCDPISEHNRLYWYRQTLGQGPEFLTYFQNEAQLEKSRLLSDRFSAERPKGSFSTLEIQRTEQGDSAMYLCASSLRGGANTGELFFGEGSRLTVL.

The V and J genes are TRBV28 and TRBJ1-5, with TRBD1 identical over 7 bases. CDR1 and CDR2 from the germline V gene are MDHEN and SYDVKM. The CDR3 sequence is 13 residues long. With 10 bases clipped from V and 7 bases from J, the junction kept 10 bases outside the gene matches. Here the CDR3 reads CATGQGGQQPQHF. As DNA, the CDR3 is TGTGCCACAGGCCAGGGGGGGCAGCAGCCCCAGCATTTT.

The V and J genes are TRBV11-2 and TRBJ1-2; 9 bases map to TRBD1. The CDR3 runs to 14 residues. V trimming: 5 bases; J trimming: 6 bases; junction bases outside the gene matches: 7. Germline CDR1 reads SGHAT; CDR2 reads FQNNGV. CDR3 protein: CASSPDRGIDGYTF. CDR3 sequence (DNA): TGTGCCAGCAGCCCGGACAGGGGAATCGATGGCTACACCTTC.

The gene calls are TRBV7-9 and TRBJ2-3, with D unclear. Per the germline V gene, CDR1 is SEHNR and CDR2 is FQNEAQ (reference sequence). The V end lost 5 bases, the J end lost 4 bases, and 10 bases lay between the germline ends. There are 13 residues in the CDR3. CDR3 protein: CASSPLVSDTQYF. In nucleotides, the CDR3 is TGTGCCAGCAGCCCCCTTGTCTCAGATACGCAGTATTTT.

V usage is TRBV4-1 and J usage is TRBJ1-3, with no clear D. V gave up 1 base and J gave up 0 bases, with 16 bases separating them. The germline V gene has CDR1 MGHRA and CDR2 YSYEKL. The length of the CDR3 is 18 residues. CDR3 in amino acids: CASSQGEVGVGSGNTIYF. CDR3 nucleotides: TGCGCCAGCAGCCAAGGCGAAGTCGGGGTAGGCTCTGGAAACACCATATATTTT.

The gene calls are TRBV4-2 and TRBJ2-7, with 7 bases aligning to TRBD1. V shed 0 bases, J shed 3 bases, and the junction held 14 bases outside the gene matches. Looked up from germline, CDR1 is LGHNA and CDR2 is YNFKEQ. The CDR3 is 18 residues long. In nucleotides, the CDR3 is TGTGCCAGCAGCCAAGATAAGGGGGCCACATATTCCCTCTACGAGCAGTACTTC. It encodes CASSQDKGATYSLYEQYF.

CDR3 bases: TGTGCCACCAGCAGAGATCGTACTGAGGTCTACTCCTACGAGCAGTACTTC. This encodes CATSRDRTEVYSYEQYF. The gene calls are TRBV15 and TRBJ2-7; no definite D call. The germline V gene has CDR1 LNHNV and CDR2 YYDKDF (reference sequence). The CDR3 contains 17 residues. V lost 0 bases and J 0 bases, leaving 15 bases between the germline ends. The variable domain in full, completed from reference TRBV15 and TRBJ2-7, reads DAMVIQNPRYQVTQFGKPVTLSCSQTLNHNVMYWYQQKSSQAPKLLFHYYDKDFNNEADTPDNFQSRRPNTSFCFLDIRSPGLGDTAMYLCATSRDRTEVYSYEQYFGPGTRLTVT.

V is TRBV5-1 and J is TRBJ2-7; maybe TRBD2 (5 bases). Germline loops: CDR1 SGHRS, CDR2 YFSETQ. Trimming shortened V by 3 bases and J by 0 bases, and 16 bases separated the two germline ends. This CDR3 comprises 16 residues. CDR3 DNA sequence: TGCGCCAGCAGCTCGGGCCGGACGGGGAGCTCCTACGAGCAGTACTTC. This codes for CASSSGRTGSSYEQYF.

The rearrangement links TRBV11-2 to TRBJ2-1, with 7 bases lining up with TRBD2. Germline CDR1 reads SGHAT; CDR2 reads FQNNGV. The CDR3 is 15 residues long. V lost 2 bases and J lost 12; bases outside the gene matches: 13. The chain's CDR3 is CASSLPFGRPSGQFF. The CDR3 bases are TGTGCCAGCAGCTTACCTTTCGGGAGGCCTTCGGGGCAGTTCTTC.

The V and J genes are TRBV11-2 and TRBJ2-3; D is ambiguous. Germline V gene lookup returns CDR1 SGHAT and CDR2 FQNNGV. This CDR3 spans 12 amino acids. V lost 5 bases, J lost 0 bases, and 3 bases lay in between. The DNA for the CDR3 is TGTGCCAGCAGCGACAGCACAGATACGCAGTATTTT. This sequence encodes CASSDSTDTQYF.

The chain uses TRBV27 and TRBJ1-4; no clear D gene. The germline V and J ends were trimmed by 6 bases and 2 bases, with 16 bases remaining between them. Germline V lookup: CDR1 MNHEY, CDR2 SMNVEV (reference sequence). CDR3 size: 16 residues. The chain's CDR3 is CASRTYLRATNEKLFF. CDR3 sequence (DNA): TGTGCCAGCAGGACCTACCTAAGGGCCACTAATGAAAAACTGTTTTTT.

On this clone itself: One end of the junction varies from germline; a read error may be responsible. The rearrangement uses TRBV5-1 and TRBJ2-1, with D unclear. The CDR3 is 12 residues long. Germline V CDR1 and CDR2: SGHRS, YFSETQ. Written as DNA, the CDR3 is TGCACCAGCAGCTTTTTAAATAATGAGCAGTTCTTC. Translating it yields CTSSFLNNEQFF.

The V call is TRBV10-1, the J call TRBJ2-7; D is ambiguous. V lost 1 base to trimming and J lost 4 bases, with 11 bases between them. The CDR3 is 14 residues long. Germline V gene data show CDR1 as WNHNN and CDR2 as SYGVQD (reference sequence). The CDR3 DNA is TGCGCCAGCAGTGAGTGGGGAACAGCGTACGAGCAGTACTTC. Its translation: CASSEWGTAYEQYF.

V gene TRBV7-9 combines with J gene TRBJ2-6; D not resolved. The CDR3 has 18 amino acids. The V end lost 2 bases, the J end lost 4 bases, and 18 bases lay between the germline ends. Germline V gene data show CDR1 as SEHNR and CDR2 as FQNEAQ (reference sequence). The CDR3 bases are TGTGCCAGCAGCTTACCCGCCTCGGACCTAACCGGGGCCAACGTCCTGACTTTC. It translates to CASSLPASDLTGANVLTF.

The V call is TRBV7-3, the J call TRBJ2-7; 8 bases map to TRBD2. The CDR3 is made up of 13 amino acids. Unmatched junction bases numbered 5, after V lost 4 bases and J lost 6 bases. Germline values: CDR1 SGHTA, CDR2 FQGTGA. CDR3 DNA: TGTGCCAGCAGCTATGGGCTAGCGGGCGAGCAGTACTTC. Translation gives CASSYGLAGEQYF.

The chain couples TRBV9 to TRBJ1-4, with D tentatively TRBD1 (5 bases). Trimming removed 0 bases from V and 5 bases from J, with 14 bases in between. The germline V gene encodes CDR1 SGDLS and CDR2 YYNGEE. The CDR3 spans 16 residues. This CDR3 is CASSVGGQGGNEKLFF. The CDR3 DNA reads TGTGCCAGCAGCGTAGGAGGGCAGGGAGGCAATGAAAAACTGTTTTTT.

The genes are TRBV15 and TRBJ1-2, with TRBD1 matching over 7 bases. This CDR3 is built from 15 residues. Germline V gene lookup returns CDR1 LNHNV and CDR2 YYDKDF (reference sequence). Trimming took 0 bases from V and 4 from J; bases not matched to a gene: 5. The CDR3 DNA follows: TGTGCCACCAGCAGAGAAGACAGGGTCCGCTATGGCTACACCTTC. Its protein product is CATSREDRVRYGYTF.

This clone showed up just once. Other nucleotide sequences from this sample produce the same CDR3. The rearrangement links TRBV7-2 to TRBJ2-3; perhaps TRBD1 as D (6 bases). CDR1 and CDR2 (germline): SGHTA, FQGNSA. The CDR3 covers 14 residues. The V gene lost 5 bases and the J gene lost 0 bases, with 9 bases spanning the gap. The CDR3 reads CASSPGHSTDTQYF. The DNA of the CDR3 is TGTGCCAGCAGCCCGGGACATAGCACAGATACGCAGTATTTT.

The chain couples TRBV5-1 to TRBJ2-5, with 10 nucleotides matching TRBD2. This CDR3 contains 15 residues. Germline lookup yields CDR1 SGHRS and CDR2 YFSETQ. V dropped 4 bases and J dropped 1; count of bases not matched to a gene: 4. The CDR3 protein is CASSGGLAVQETQYF. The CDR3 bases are TGCGCCAGCAGCGGTGGACTAGCGGTCCAAGAGACCCAGTACTTC.